This T cell receptor beta chain was observed in a study of cytomegalovirus exposure and HLA in healthy donors. Findings of the study overall: Some V segments, including TRBV6-2 and TRBV6-3, were excluded as indistinguishable.

The PCR had 60 Vbeta and 13 Jbeta primers. The method was immunoSEQ multiplex PCR; TCRdb's version includes in-frame clones alone and lacks a portion of them. Among roughly 150,000 clones listed, 72% were seen once. CDR3 length equals 14 residues. V was shortened by 6 bases and J by 0 bases, with 12 bases between the two germline ends. CDR1 MNHEY and CDR2 SVGAGI come from the germline V gene. As to this clone: Its antigen is not identified.

The receptor comes from a middle-aged man in good health and CMV-seronegative. This chain links TRBV6-5 with TRBJ2-7; D may be TRBD2 (6 bases). Source material: PBMCs. The CDR3 is CASSRLANSYEQYF. The CDR3 nucleotides are TGTGCCAGCAGCCGGCTAGCGAACTCCTACGAGCAGTACTTC.